The present entry profiles one TCR beta chain with its context. Its cognate antigen is unknown. This specimen comes from a study of shared clonotypes between healthy human individuals. General study points: Sampling was confined to blood; repertoires within tissues likely differ.

Every immunoSEQ plate was one replicate of a subset's evenly spread DNA. Amplification in unsorted PBMC replicate PCRs started from 250 to 300 ng DNA, which equals tens of thousands of T cell genomes. Some clones are missing from TCRdb's copy, which holds only in-frame ones; the method was immunoSEQ multiplex PCR. This sample has about half a million clones, with roughly 77% found just once. CDR1 and CDR2 (germline): SNHLY, FYNNEI. V dropped 8 bases and J dropped 2; count of bases not matched to a gene: 5. This CDR3 contains 14 residues. The rearrangement links TRBV2 to TRBJ2-5, with 10 positions matching TRBD1. The specimen sequenced was PBMCs. This TCR came from a woman in her 40s in good health. Some clones in this sample may be carry-over from other donors' samples. The CDR3 sequence is CASLDRGAQETQYF. In DNA form, the CDR3 reads TGTGCCAGCCTGGACAGGGGGGCACAAGAGACCCAGTACTTC.